What follows are 9 T cell receptor beta chains derived from one specimen sequenced in a study of early T cells in non-severe SARS-CoV-2 infection. One entry per CDR3 protein, called by TCRdb with MiXCR from the 5' RACE reads. The sample records about 49,000 distinct CDR3 sequences, about 4.2% being singletons. The sequencing input was whole blood. These receptors were obtained from an adult who was a healthcare worker with PCR-confirmed SARS-CoV-2 infection or an uninfected control (not recorded which).

This clonotype was seen a handful of times. The chain has TRBV7-2 and TRBJ2-1, with 9 bases aligning to TRBD1. The germline V gene has CDR1 SGHTA and CDR2 FQGNSA. The length of the CDR3 is 14 residues. With 7 bases clipped from V and 6 bases from J, the junction kept 7 bases outside the gene matches. This CDR3 is CASTRATGGNEQFF. CDR3 nucleotide sequence: TGTGCCAGCACCAGGGCGACAGGGGGCAATGAGCAGTTCTTC.

This clonotype turned up a few times. The rearrangement joins TRBV6-2 or TRBV6-3 to TRBJ2-2; the D is unclear. Germline CDR1 reads MNHEY; CDR2 reads SVGEGT. V shed 0 bases and J shed 1 base, with 9 bases lying between them. The CDR3 is 16 residues long. The CDR3 region is CASSYSRRVNTGELFF. The CDR3 DNA reads TGTGCCAGCAGTTACTCACGGCGAGTGAACACCGGGGAGCTGTTTTTT.

Ten or more counts support this clonotype. The chain combines TRBV24-1 with TRBJ2-7, with 7 bases that match TRBD1. CDR1 is KGHDR, CDR2 SFDVKD, per germline. The trim removed 4 bases at V and 0 bases at J, leaving 5 bases unmatched. The CDR3 is 15 residues long. CDR3 sequence reads: CATSEPRTGSYEQYF. Written as DNA, the CDR3 is TGTGCCACCAGTGAGCCCCGGACAGGCTCCTACGAGCAGTACTTC.

The chain has TRBV11-2 and TRBJ1-6; 7 positions match TRBD1. J was trimmed by 9 bases and V by 5 bases; bases with no gene match: 7. Germline-derived CDR1 and CDR2 are SGHAT and FQNNGV. The CDR3 contains 14 residues. DNA of the CDR3: TGTGCCAGCAGCCGTATCGGGGACAGTTCACCCCTCCACTTT. Amino acid sequence: CASSRIGDSSPLHF.

This clonotype was observed at least ten times. The rearrangement joins TRBV6-5 to TRBJ2-5, with 8 nucleotides matching TRBD2. CDR1 MNHEY and CDR2 SVGAGI come from the germline V gene. This CDR3 contains 13 residues. Losses at the gene ends were 7 bases for V and 7 bases for J; bases not matched to a gene: 8. The CDR3 reads CASNTAGAGTQYF. The CDR3 nucleotides are TGTGCCAGCAATACAGCGGGAGCGGGGACCCAGTACTTC.

This clonotype has only a few counts. The V and J genes are TRBV6-2 or TRBV6-3 and TRBJ2-5; 10 bases line up with TRBD1. Germline V gives CDR1 MNHEY, CDR2 SVGEGT. The CDR3 has 15 amino acids. V dropped 6 bases and J dropped 4; count of bases not matched to a gene: 8. DNA of the CDR3: TGTGCCAGCAGCCGCCGGACAGGGGGGCCAGAGACCCAGTACTTC. Its protein is CASSRRTGGPETQYF.

This clonotype was seen repeatedly, ten times or more. This chain joins TRBV11-2 and TRBJ2-1; 9 bases are shared with TRBD2. CDR3 length: 15 residues. Trimming cost V 3 bases and J 9 bases; bases outside gene matches: 9. In germline, CDR1 is SGHAT, CDR2 FQNNGV. As DNA, the CDR3 is TGTGCCAGCAGCTTCGGGACTAGCAGCGGAGTTGAGCAGTTCTTC. It codes for CASSFGTSSGVEQFF.

This clonotype was observed many times. The chain uses TRBV7-2 and TRBJ2-3; D might be TRBD1 (6 bases). CDR3 length: 15 residues. V gave up 2 bases and J gave up 4 bases, with 13 bases separating them. Germline V gives CDR1 SGHTA, CDR2 FQGNSA. This chain's CDR3 is CASSLTLEGADTQYF. For the CDR3, the DNA is TGTGCCAGCAGCTTAACCCTTGAGGGGGCAGATACGCAGTATTTT.

This clonotype was recorded many times. The rearrangement uses TRBV7-9 and TRBJ2-7; no reliable D call. CDR1 is SEHNR and CDR2 is FQNEAQ in the germline V gene (reference sequence). Trimming took off 1 base at V and 6 bases at J, with 10 bases between the two ends. CDR3 length equals 13 residues. The CDR3: CASSLEPAGEQYF. The CDR3 coding sequence is TGTGCCAGCAGCTTAGAACCAGCCGGCGAGCAGTACTTC.